The present T cell receptor (beta chain) was sequenced within a study of blood T cell repertoires in COVID-19. Study as a whole: Italy, Spain and the United States were the sources of the convalescent and acute COVID-19 samples. PBMCs, B-cell-depleted T cells, or T cells were the source of the cDNA or gDNA that made up the material.

The authors' processing: Using reference gene primer amplification, nucleated cell counts were estimated. Data came from immunoSEQ multiplex PCR; TCRdb stores just in-frame clones and leaves some out. D and trimming were read from the DNA, whereas the V and J calls and clone size are those reported in that table. The data show 30,000 to 45,000 clones, roughly 80% seen once. This CDR3 contains 14 residues. Germline V gives CDR1 SEHNR, CDR2 FQNEAQ (reference sequence). V dropped 5 bases and J dropped 7; count of bases not matched to a gene: 7. The chain has TRBV7-9 and TRBJ1-1, with 10 bases aligning to TRBD1. Sequencing was performed on peripheral blood. The sequence derives from a man older than 75 with active or convalescent COVID-19. The chain's CDR3 is CASSEWGTGDEAFF. The CDR3 DNA sequence: TGTGCCAGCAGCGAGTGGGGGACAGGGGATGAAGCTTTCTTT.